The T cell receptor beta chain under discussion was sequenced for a study of T cells in Graves' hyperthyroidism and ophthalmopathy. Study as a whole: The initial diagnosis was the point when peripheral blood was collected, ahead of any treatment. Points from the study as a whole: Ophthalmopathy and stable hyperthyroidism were told apart by a 13 V-J model.

From RNA transcripts, TCR beta CDR3 regions were amplified. The HTBI primer set drove a first-round RT-PCR of the TCR CDR3. One entry per CDR3 protein, called by TCRdb with MiXCR from the multiplex PCR reads. The table records a few hundred thousand distinct CDR3 sequences, 15% to 20% of them present only once. V was cut by 5 bases and J by 10 bases, with 12 bases left in between. The CDR3 spans 12 residues. Germline V lookup: CDR1 LNHDA, CDR2 SQIVND (reference sequence). The hyperthyroidism was newly diagnosed and had lasted under 2 months; the patients were aged 18 to 65. This clonotype was detected a few times. No antigen is known for it.

The J gene is TRBJ2-1, the V gene TRBV19, with D unresolved. The source material was blood. This clonotype originated in a woman aged 50 to 60 with Graves' hyperthyroidism. CDR3 sequence (DNA): TGTGCCAGTAGTCTGGAGACCAGCGAGCAGTTCTTC. Its translation: CASSLETSEQFF.